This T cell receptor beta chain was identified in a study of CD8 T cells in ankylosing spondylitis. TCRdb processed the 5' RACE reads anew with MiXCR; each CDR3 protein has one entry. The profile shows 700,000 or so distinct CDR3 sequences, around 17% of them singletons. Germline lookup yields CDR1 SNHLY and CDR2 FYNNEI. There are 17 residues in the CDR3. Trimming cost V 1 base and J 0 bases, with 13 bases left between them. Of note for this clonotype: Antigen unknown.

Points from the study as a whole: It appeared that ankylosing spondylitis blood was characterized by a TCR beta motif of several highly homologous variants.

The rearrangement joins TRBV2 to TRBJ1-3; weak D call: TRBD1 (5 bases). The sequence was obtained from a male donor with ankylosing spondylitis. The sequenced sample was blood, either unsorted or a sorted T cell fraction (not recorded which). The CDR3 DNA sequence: TGTGCCAGCAGTGAAGTTGGCGGGGCACCCTCTGGAAACACCATATATTTT. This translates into CASSEVGGAPSGNTIYF.